Presented here are 24 T cell receptor beta chains from one specimen sequenced in a study of cytomegalovirus exposure and HLA in healthy donors. PCR used 60 Vbeta primers and 13 Jbeta primers. Here immunoSEQ multiplex PCR was the method, and the copy in TCRdb shows in-frame clones only, minus some. Of roughly 180,000 clones in the sample, around 80% were seen once. Sample: PBMCs. The receptors shown here come from a female donor in good health and CMV-seronegative.

The chain recombines TRBV28 with TRBJ2-5; TRBD1 aligns across 7 bases. Germline V lookup: CDR1 MDHEN, CDR2 SYDVKM. The CDR3 is 14 residues long. J gave up 5 bases and V 9 bases, and 12 bases lay outside the gene matches. CDR3: CASEDTGVGETQYF. CDR3 coding DNA: TGTGCCAGTGAGGATACAGGGGTCGGGGAGACCCAGTACTTC.

This clone was found once. The V and J genes are TRBV27 and TRBJ2-7; D not certain. V was pared by 2 bases and J by 0 bases, with 11 bases between. This CDR3 has 15 residues. In germline, CDR1 is MNHEY, CDR2 SMNVEV (reference sequence). The DNA for the CDR3 is TGTGCCAGCAGTTTAAACGGTCCCCGCTCCTACGAGCAGTACTTC. The encoded protein is CASSLNGPRSYEQYF.

The chain links TRBV7-2 to TRBJ2-4, with no clear D. Trimming shortened V by 1 base and J by 0 bases, and 7 bases separated the two germline ends. In germline, CDR1 is SGHTA, CDR2 FQGNSA. CDR3 length: 15 residues. The DNA for the CDR3 is TGTGCCAGCAGCTTAGAGCGATTAGCCAAAAACATTCAGTACTTC. Protein product: CASSLERLAKNIQYF.

The chain joins TRBV5-4 to TRBJ2-5; D perhaps matches TRBD2 (5 bases). The V end lost 3 bases, the J end lost 5 bases, and 14 bases lay between the germline ends. The CDR3 is 14 residues long. Germline V gene lookup returns CDR1 SGHNT and CDR2 YYREEE (reference sequence). CDR3 nucleotides: TGTGCCAGCAGCTCCGATATGACGGGGGAGACCCAGTACTTC. Its translation is CASSSDMTGETQYF.

The rearrangement links TRBV12-5 to TRBJ2-7; 8 nucleotides align to TRBD2. Germline assignment: CDR1 LGHNT and CDR2 FRNRAP. J lost 3 bases, V lost 3 bases, and 7 bases had no gene match. This CDR3 is built from 15 residues. The CDR3 DNA sequence: TGTGCTAGTGGTTTCTCCGGACTAGCTGACTACGAGCAGTACTTC. Amino acids: CASGFSGLADYEQYF.

The rearrangement uses TRBV11-3 and TRBJ2-7; D call uncertain. Germline CDR1 SGHNT, CDR2 YENEEA. V was trimmed by 1 base and J by 5 bases, leaving 6 bases between them. CDR3 length: 12 residues. CDR3: CASSLGGHEQYF. In DNA form, the CDR3 reads TGTGCCAGCAGCTTAGGAGGCCACGAGCAGTACTTC.

The CDR3 sequence is CASSYGRRTLNTEAFF. The CDR3 nucleotides read TGTGCCAGCAGTTACGGACGGAGGACGCTGAACACTGAAGCTTTCTTT. The chain has TRBV6-6 and TRBJ1-1; D remains ambiguous. V lost 2 bases and J lost 0, with 13 bases in between. The CDR3 contains 16 residues. Per germline, CDR1 MNHNY and CDR2 SVGAGI (reference sequence).

The rearrangement uses TRBV7-2 and TRBJ2-2; 9 bases match TRBD2. Germline CDR1 reads SGHTA; CDR2 reads FQGNSA. This CDR3 has 17 residues. J lost 5 bases, V lost 1 base, and 8 bases had no gene match. The CDR3: CASSLGGGRAGTGELFF. CDR3 sequence (DNA): TGTGCCAGCAGCTTAGGAGGCGGGAGGGCCGGAACCGGGGAGCTGTTTTTT.

Worth noting for this clone: A junction boundary mismatches the germline segment, possibly from a read error. The chain has TRBV28 and TRBJ1-4; no clear D. The CDR3 has 12 amino acids. The germline V gene has CDR1 MDHEN and CDR2 SYDVKM. The CDR3 is CASVSGDEKLFF. CDR3 DNA sequence: TGTGCCAGCGTTTCCGGGGATGAGAAACTGTTTTTT.

This chain links TRBV15 with TRBJ2-7; TRBD2 matches at 7 bases. Germline CDR1 LNHNV, CDR2 YYDKDF (reference sequence). This CDR3 has 14 amino acids. V trimming: 1 base; J trimming: 5 bases; junction bases outside the gene matches: 5. This CDR3 reads CATSRGTAGDEQYF. Written as DNA, the CDR3 is TGTGCCACCAGCAGAGGGACTGCGGGGGACGAGCAGTACTTC.

This chain joins TRBV7-6 and TRBJ2-3, with TRBD2 matching over 8 bases. Losses at the gene ends were 5 bases for V and 6 bases for J; bases not matched to a gene: 10. The CDR3 sequence is 15 residues long. Germline V gene lookup returns CDR1 SGHVS and CDR2 FNYEAQ. The CDR3 coding sequence is TGTGCCAGCAGCGATAGCGGGGCCCTTGGGGATACGCAGTATTTT. Its translation: CASSDSGALGDTQYF.

The chain employs TRBV30 and TRBJ2-7; the match to TRBD1 covers 7 bases. Germline trimming cut 2 bases from V and 7 bases from J; bases unmatched to any gene: 8. The CDR3 runs 13 residues. Per germline, CDR1 GTSNPN and CDR2 SVGIG (reference sequence). CDR3 sequence: CAWSLTGPGEQYF. The CDR3, as DNA: TGTGCCTGGAGTCTGACAGGGCCTGGGGAGCAGTACTTC.

V and J are TRBV19 and TRBJ2-7, with 13 bases that match TRBD2. This CDR3 comprises 14 residues. V lost 5 bases to trimming and J lost 6 bases; unmatched junction nucleotides: 4. Looked up from germline, CDR1 is LNHDA and CDR2 is SQIVND (reference sequence). The CDR3 is CASSSGLAGAEQYF. CDR3 bases: TGTGCCAGTAGTTCAGGACTAGCGGGAGCCGAGCAGTACTTC.

The genes are TRBV18 and TRBJ1-1, with TRBD1 matching over 8 bases. The trim removed 4 bases at V and 3 bases at J, leaving 7 bases unmatched. Germline-derived CDR1 and CDR2 are KGHSH and LQKENI. There are 15 residues in the CDR3. CDR3: CASSRWVQGDTEAFF. The CDR3 nucleotides are TGTGCCAGCTCACGTTGGGTACAGGGGGACACTGAAGCTTTCTTT.

This chain uses TRBV5-4 with TRBJ2-5; 10 positions agree with TRBD2. V gave up 6 bases and J gave up 4 bases; unmatched junction bases: 6. Germline V CDR1 and CDR2: SGHNT, YYREEE (reference sequence). This CDR3 contains 14 residues. The CDR3 protein is CASTLAGEGETQYF. As DNA, the CDR3 is TGTGCCAGCACCCTAGCGGGAGAAGGAGAGACCCAGTACTTC.

The V gene is TRBV5-5, the J gene TRBJ2-5; tentatively, D is TRBD1 (5 bases). This CDR3 comprises 14 residues. Germline V gives CDR1 SGHKS, CDR2 YYEKEE (reference sequence). The germline V and J ends were trimmed by 4 bases and 3 bases, with 13 bases remaining between them. CDR3 sequence reads: CASSLGSGKETQYF. CDR3 bases: TGTGCCAGCAGCCTGGGGTCAGGGAAAGAGACCCAGTACTTC.

The chain is built from TRBV2 and TRBJ1-4, with 8 positions matching TRBD1. Germline lookup yields CDR1 SNHLY and CDR2 FYNNEI. This CDR3 region has 15 residues. After removal of 0 bases from V and 9 bases from J, the junction contained 6 bases not matched to a gene. CDR3 amino acids: CASSEARQGRQKLFF. Here the CDR3 DNA reads TGTGCCAGCAGTGAAGCGAGACAGGGGAGGCAAAAACTGTTTTTT.

The chain uses TRBV18 and TRBJ2-7; TRBD1 agrees at 8 bases. Germline values: CDR1 KGHSH, CDR2 LQKENI. V lost 3 bases and J lost 3; bases outside the gene matches: 1. This CDR3 is 13 amino acids long. The CDR3 here is CASSPGQVYEQYF. In DNA form, the CDR3 reads TGTGCCAGCTCACCGGGACAGGTCTACGAGCAGTACTTC.

Worth noting for this clone: An end of the junction differs from the germline gene, which may be a read error. V is TRBV11-3 and J is TRBJ2-1, with 7 bases that match TRBD2. From germline, CDR1 is SGHNT and CDR2 YENEEA. CDR3 length: 17 amino acids. The CDR3 is CASSLDGASGSYNEQFF. DNA for the CDR3: TGTGCCAGCAGTTTAGATGGGGCTAGCGGCTCCTACAATGAGCAGTTCTTC. Filled out from reference TRBV11-3 and TRBJ2-1, the complete variable domain reads EAGVVQSPRYKIIEKKQPVAFWCNPISGHNTLYWYLQNLGQGPELLIRYENEEAVDDSQLPKDRFSAERLKGVDSTLKIQPAELGDSAVYLCASSLDGASGSYNEQFFGPGTRLTVL.

This clone was counted only a few times. The chain combines TRBV12-5 with TRBJ2-3, with D unresolved. This CDR3 contains 13 residues. Deletions cut 7 bases from V and 1 base from J, with 9 bases between. Germline values: CDR1 LGHNT, CDR2 FRNRAP. The chain's CDR3 is CASASGGTDTQYF. DNA for the CDR3: TGTGCTAGTGCCTCCGGTGGCACAGATACGCAGTATTTT.

V gene TRBV7-2 combines with J gene TRBJ1-2, with TRBD1 matching 9 bases. Trimming took 0 bases from V and 8 from J; bases not matched to a gene: 4. The CDR3 sequence is 14 residues long. Germline assignment: CDR1 SGHTA and CDR2 FQGNSA. The DNA for the CDR3 is TGTGCCAGCAGCTTAGCGGGACAGGGTGGAGGCTACACCTTC. Amino acids: CASSLAGQGGGYTF. The variable domain in full, with the rest retrieved from reference TRBV7-2 and TRBJ1-2, is GAGVSQSPSNKVTEKGKDVELRCDPISGHTALYWYRQSLGQGLEFLIYFQGNSAPDKSGLPSDRFSAERTGGSVSTLTIQRTQQEDSAVYLCASSLAGQGGGYTFGSGTRLTVV.

The gene calls are TRBV7-2 and TRBJ2-5, with 12 bases identical to TRBD1. Germline V CDR1 and CDR2: SGHTA, FQGNSA. There are 15 residues in the CDR3. The ends lost 4 bases at V and 6 bases at J; junction bases unmatched: 6. CDR3 nucleotides: TGTGCCAGCAGCTCTGGGACAGGGGGCGGAAAGACCCAGTACTTC. Translated: CASSSGTGGGKTQYF.

This clone was counted between two and nine times. J is TRBJ2-1 and V is TRBV29-1; 9 nucleotides match TRBD2. V lost 3 bases, J lost 2 bases, and 2 bases stayed unmatched. Germline V gene lookup returns CDR1 SQVTM and CDR2 ANQGSEA. The CDR3 contains 14 residues. In DNA, the CDR3 is TGCAGCGTTGACGGCGGGAGGGCCTACAATGAGCAGTTCTTC. Its protein is CSVDGGRAYNEQFF.

The chain is built from TRBV7-8 and TRBJ2-5; tentatively, D is TRBD1 (6 bases). CDR1 is SGHVS and CDR2 is FQNEAQ in the germline V gene. Trimming pared 6 bases from V and 5 bases from J, leaving 22 bases between. This CDR3 is 16 amino acids long. CDR3 residues: CASRAGAGIRGETQYF. In DNA, the CDR3 is TGTGCCAGCAGAGCAGGGGCAGGGATTAGGGGGGAGACCCAGTACTTC.